The 18 T cell receptor beta chains reported below all come from one sample, sequenced in a study of vaccination effects on CD4 cells after COVID-19. Their antigen targets remain unknown. After expansion with viral peptide pools in the ViraFEST assay, antigen-specific CD4+ T cells were sequenced. Between days 9 and 11 of culture, CD4+ T cells were separated out. The data were produced by immunoSEQ multiplex PCR, yet TCRdb's version contains in-frame clones alone and is incomplete. The sample lists about 79,000 clones, around 70% seen once, with more than 1.5% in the top ten. This material consisted of CD4+ T cells from PBMCs cultured with HCoV-229E spike peptides, taken before COVID-19 vaccination. The source of these receptors is a human donor who received a COVID-19 vaccine.

The chain uses TRBV18 and TRBJ1-2; D perhaps matches TRBD1 (5 bases). Germline assignment: CDR1 KGHSH and CDR2 LQKENI. V lost 5 bases and J lost 2, with 15 bases in between. This CDR3 comprises 15 residues. Here the CDR3 reads CASSGQQGSNYGYTF. CDR3 nucleotides: TGTGCCAGCTCAGGCCAGCAGGGCTCGAACTATGGCTACACCTTC.

In regard to this clone: Other DNA sequences in the sample encode the same CDR3. The chain has TRBV12-3 or TRBV12-4 and TRBJ1-2, with D possibly TRBD1 on 5 matching bases. This CDR3 is built from 13 residues. Trimming cost V 3 bases and J 4 bases, with 9 bases left between them. DNA for the CDR3: TGTGCCAGCAGTTTGGGACGCGCCTATGGCTACACCTTC. It is translated as CASSLGRAYGYTF.

The chain combines TRBV7-2 with TRBJ2-5; TRBD2 aligns across 7 bases. Germline loops: CDR1 SGHTA, CDR2 FQGNSA. The trim removed 5 bases at V and 2 bases at J, leaving 11 bases unmatched. The CDR3 contains 16 residues. CDR3 loop: CASSNQPLGGQETQYF. The CDR3 DNA sequence: TGTGCCAGCAGCAACCAACCCTTGGGGGGGCAAGAGACCCAGTACTTC.

This clone was counted a few times. The genes are TRBV30 and TRBJ2-1; D ambiguous. V lost 1 base to trimming and J lost 8 bases, with 6 bases between them. Per germline, CDR1 GTSNPN and CDR2 SVGIG (reference sequence). This CDR3 spans 11 amino acids. The CDR3 is CAWSGRDEQFF. CDR3 in DNA: TGTGCCTGGAGTGGTCGGGATGAGCAGTTCTTC.

V gene TRBV28 combines with J gene TRBJ1-1; a weak D match, TRBD1 (5 bases). CDR3 size: 12 residues. The germline gives CDR1 MDHEN, CDR2 SYDVKM. V was shortened by 5 bases and J by 4 bases, with 8 bases between the two germline ends. CDR3 loop: CASSPRGTEAFF. The DNA for the CDR3 is TGTGCCAGCAGTCCAAGGGGCACTGAAGCTTTCTTT.

The rearrangement joins TRBV6-6 to TRBJ1-6, with 7 bases lining up with TRBD1. In germline, CDR1 is MNHNY, CDR2 SVGAGI (reference sequence). The CDR3 loop spans 15 amino acids. The V segment lost 0 bases and the J segment 7 bases; nucleotides outside the gene matches: 3. CDR3 DNA: TGTGCCAGCAGTTACTCTGGACAGGCGAATTCACCCCTCCACTTT. Encoded protein: CASSYSGQANSPLHF.

V and J are TRBV7-2 and TRBJ2-2; D may match TRBD1 or TRBD2 (6 bases each). Germline V gene lookup returns CDR1 SGHTA and CDR2 FQGNSA. Trimming took off 5 bases at V and 1 base at J, with 14 bases between the two ends. The CDR3 is made up of 16 amino acids. The CDR3 DNA sequence: TGTGCCAGCAGCCGGGGGCCGGCAGGGAACACCGGGGAGCTGTTTTTT. Protein sequence: CASSRGPAGNTGELFF.

The gene calls are TRBV5-6 and TRBJ1-4; tentatively, D is TRBD1 (5 bases). Trimming shortened V by 1 base and J by 10 bases, and 11 bases separated the two germline ends. CDR1 is SGHDT, CDR2 YYEEEE, per germline. The CDR3 has 13 amino acids. The CDR3 DNA sequence: TGTGCCAGCAGCTTGAGGGCTGGGGGAAAACTGTTTTTT. It translates to CASSLRAGGKLFF.

This clone was counted once. The genes are TRBV25-1 and TRBJ1-6; no definite D call. This CDR3 comprises 14 residues. The V gene's germline CDR1 is MGHDK and CDR2 SYGVNS. The V and J ends lost 7 bases and 4 bases respectively, with 11 bases between them. CDR3 amino acids: CASTSGKYNSPLHF. The CDR3 DNA sequence: TGTGCCAGCACCTCCGGCAAGTATAATTCACCCCTCCACTTT.

This chain links TRBV6-5 with TRBJ1-3; D not certain. Trimming shortened V by 7 bases and J by 1 base, and 11 bases separated the two germline ends. The CDR3 contains 14 residues. The V gene's germline CDR1 is MNHEY and CDR2 SVGAGI. The CDR3 reads CASTPQQSGNTIYF. The CDR3 DNA reads as TGTGCCAGCACCCCACAGCAATCTGGAAACACCATATATTTT.

This CDR3 is CASSITGGGPSGNTIYF. As DNA, the CDR3 is TGTGCCAGCAGCATTACCGGGGGCGGGCCCTCTGGAAACACCATATATTTT. The chain carries TRBV7-3 and TRBJ1-3, with D maybe TRBD1 (6 bases). This CDR3 is 17 amino acids long. The germline V and J ends were trimmed by 5 bases and 0 bases, with 17 bases remaining between them. The germline CDR1 and CDR2 sequences are SGHTA and FQGTGA.

This sequence joins TRBV2 and TRBJ1-2; D not resolved. The CDR3 consists of 15 residues. The V end was cut by 5 bases, the J end by 5 bases, with 18 bases between. Germline CDR1 is SNHLY and CDR2 is FYNNEI. In DNA form, the CDR3 reads TGTGCCAGCAGTCAAGGGTACTGGGCCCCATATGGCTACACCTTC. Its translation is CASSQGYWAPYGYTF.

This clone has just one count. The genes are TRBV7-2 and TRBJ2-5; D uncertain. This CDR3 has 17 residues. Trimming took off 4 bases at V and 4 bases at J, with 22 bases between the two ends. CDR1 is SGHTA and CDR2 is FQGNSA in the germline V gene. The CDR3 DNA reads TGTGCCAGCAGCTATAGTCCGGGTACGAGGTCGACAGAGACCCAGTACTTC. This gives the protein CASSYSPGTRSTETQYF. Combining the CDR3 with reference TRBV7-2 and TRBJ2-5 gives the whole variable domain GAGVSQSPSNKVTEKGKDVELRCDPISGHTALYWYRQSLGQGLEFLIYFQGNSAPDKSGLPSDRFSAERTGGSVSTLTIQRTQQEDSAVYLCASSYSPGTRSTETQYFGPGTRLLVL.

The rearrangement joins TRBV5-1 to TRBJ2-3; D is unresolved. The CDR3 totals 16 residues. Germline CDR1 is SGHRS and CDR2 is YFSETQ. V shed 4 bases and J shed 3 bases, with 18 bases lying between them. In nucleotides, the CDR3 is TGCGCCAGCAGCCTTGTACCCGGGCCCCGGACAGATACGCAGTATTTT. This gives the protein CASSLVPGPRTDTQYF.

This rearrangement joins TRBV18 to TRBJ1-1; the D is unclear. Trimming removed 3 bases from V and 7 bases from J, with 12 bases in between. The V gene's germline CDR1 is KGHSH and CDR2 LQKENI. This CDR3 is built from 13 residues. Here the CDR3 DNA reads TGTGCCAGCTCACCTTCCCGGACCTATGAAGCTTTCTTT. Residues: CASSPSRTYEAFF.

This clone occurred once. The chain employs TRBV19 and TRBJ2-5; tentatively, D is TRBD1 or TRBD2 (5 bases each). CDR3 size: 14 residues. Germline V gene sequence: CDR1 LNHDA, CDR2 SQIVND (reference sequence). V gave up 10 bases and J gave up 2 bases, with 17 bases separating them. For the CDR3, the DNA is TGTGCCACAGGGCCGGAGGTGGGGCAAGAGACCCAGTACTTC. The encoded protein is CATGPEVGQETQYF.

This chain joins TRBV10-3 and TRBJ1-5; D may be TRBD1 (6 bases). The CDR3 sequence is 13 residues long. V lost 10 bases to trimming and J lost 6 bases, with 16 bases between them. CDR1 is ENHRY and CDR2 is SYGVKD in the germline V gene. CDR3 protein: CANPEGVSQPQHF. The CDR3 nucleotides read TGTGCCAATCCCGAGGGGGTAAGTCAGCCCCAGCATTTT.

This chain uses TRBV5-6 with TRBJ1-6; tentative D call: TRBD1 (5 bases). V was cut by 4 bases and J by 9 bases, with 11 bases left in between. CDR1 is SGHDT, CDR2 YYEEEE, per germline. The CDR3 runs 13 residues. As DNA, the CDR3 is TGTGCCAGCAGCGATAGGGGCGGTTCACCCCTCCACTTT. Amino acid sequence: CASSDRGGSPLHF.